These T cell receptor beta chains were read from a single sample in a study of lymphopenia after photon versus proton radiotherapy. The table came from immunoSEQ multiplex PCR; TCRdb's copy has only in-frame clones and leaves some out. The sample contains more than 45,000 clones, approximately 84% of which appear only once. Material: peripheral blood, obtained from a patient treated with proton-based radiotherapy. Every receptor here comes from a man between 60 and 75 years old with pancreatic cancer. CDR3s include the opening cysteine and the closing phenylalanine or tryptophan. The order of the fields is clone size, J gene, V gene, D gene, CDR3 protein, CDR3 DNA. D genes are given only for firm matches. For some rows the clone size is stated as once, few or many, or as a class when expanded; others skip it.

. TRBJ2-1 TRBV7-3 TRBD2 CASSSLGLARGEQFF TGTGCCAGCAGCTCGCTAGGACTAGCCCGCGGTGAGCAGTTCTTC
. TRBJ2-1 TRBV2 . CASSEVRAGLGNEQFF TGTGCCAGCAGTGAAGTCCGGGCAGGGCTGGGCAATGAGCAGTTCTTC
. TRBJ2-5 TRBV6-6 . CASKGHLQETQYF TGTGCCAGCAAGGGACACCTACAAGAGACCCAGTACTTC
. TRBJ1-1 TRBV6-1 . CASRAGTGAFF TGTGCCAGCAGGGCCGGGACGGGAGCTTTCTTT
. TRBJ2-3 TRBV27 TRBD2 CASSQRKGLAGGAKRLSTDTQYF TGTGCCAGCAGTCAGAGGAAGGGCCTAGCGGGAGGGGCGAAGAGACTTAGCACAGATACGCAGTATTTT
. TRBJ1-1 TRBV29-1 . CSVDTEAFF TGCAGCGTTGACACTGAAGCTTTCTTT
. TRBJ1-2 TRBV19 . CASSIGGGSGYTF TGTGCCAGTAGTATAGGAGGCGGTTCGGGCTACACCTTC
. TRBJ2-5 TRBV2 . CASSFGTGLSGTQYF TGTGCCAGCAGCTTTGGGACGGGGCTTAGTGGGACCCAGTACTTC
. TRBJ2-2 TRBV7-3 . CASSLFNTGELFF TGTGCCAGCAGCTTATTTAACACCGGGGAGCTGTTTTTT
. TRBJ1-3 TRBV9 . CASSGPGAWAGNTIYF TGTGCCAGCAGCGGACCCGGGGCTTGGGCCGGAAACACCATATATTTT
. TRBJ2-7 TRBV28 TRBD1 CASNGLGTGVYEQYF TGTGCCAGCAATGGTTTAGGGACAGGGGTTTACGAGCAGTACTTC
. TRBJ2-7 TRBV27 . CASSLDDNYEQYF TGTGCCAGCAGTTTGGATGATAACTACGAGCAGTACTTC
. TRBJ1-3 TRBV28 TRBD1 CASTKQGDYSGNTIYF TGTGCCAGCACTAAACAGGGGGATTACTCTGGAAACACCATATATTTT
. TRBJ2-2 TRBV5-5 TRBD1 CASSPWTGVTGELFF TGTGCCAGCAGCCCCTGGACAGGGGTCACCGGGGAGCTGTTTTTT
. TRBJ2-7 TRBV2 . CAVSPQRLAYEQYF TGTGCCGTCAGCCCCCAGAGGCTTGCCTACGAGCAGTACTTC
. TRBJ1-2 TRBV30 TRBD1 CAWRRQGVWDGYTF TGTGCCTGGCGAAGGCAGGGGGTGTGGGATGGCTACACCTTC
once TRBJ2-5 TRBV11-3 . CASSLDRETQYF TGTGCCAGCAGCTTAGATCGTGAGACCCAGTACTTC
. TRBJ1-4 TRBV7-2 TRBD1 CASSPGQGTTNEKLFF TGTGCCAGCAGCCCGGGACAGGGGACAACTAATGAAAAACTGTTTTTT
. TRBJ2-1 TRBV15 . CATSRDTGLANNEQFF TGTGCCACCAGCAGAGATACCGGGCTAGCGAACAATGAGCAGTTCTTC
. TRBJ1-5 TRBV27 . CASSQHRANQPQHF TGTGCCAGCAGCCAACACAGGGCCAATCAGCCCCAGCATTTT
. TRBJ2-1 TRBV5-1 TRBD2 CASSLPGLADLYNEQFF TGCGCCAGCAGCTTGCCGGGACTAGCGGACCTCTACAATGAGCAGTTCTTC
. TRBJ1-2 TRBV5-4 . CASRETPASERYTF TGTGCCAGCCGCGAGACCCCTGCCAGCGAGCGCTACACCTTC
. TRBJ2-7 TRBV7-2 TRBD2 CASSLGLAGSYEQYF TGTGCCAGCAGCTTAGGGCTAGCGGGATCCTACGAGCAGTACTTC
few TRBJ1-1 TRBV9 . CASRPARGSYTEAFF TGTGCCAGCCGCCCTGCACGGGGTTCCTACACTGAAGCTTTCTTT
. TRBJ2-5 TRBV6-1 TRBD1 CASSSDRGTETQYF TGTGCCAGCAGTTCGGACAGGGGGACGGAGACCCAGTACTTC
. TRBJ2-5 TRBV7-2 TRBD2 CASSVSGRETQYF TGTGCCAGCAGCGTTAGCGGGAGGGAGACCCAGTACTTC
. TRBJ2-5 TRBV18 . CASSPGLGETQYF TGTGCCAGCTCACCGGGACTTGGGGAGACCCAGTACTTC
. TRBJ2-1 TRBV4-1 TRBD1 CASSLPLGQGYNEQFF TGCGCCAGCAGCCTACCTTTAGGACAGGGTTACAATGAGCAGTTCTTC
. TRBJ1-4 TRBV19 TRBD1 CASSTGQASNEKLFF TGTGCCAGTAGTACCGGACAGGCTTCAAATGAAAAACTGTTTTTT
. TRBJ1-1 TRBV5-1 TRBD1 CASSKTGVGEAFF TGCGCCAGCAGCAAAACAGGGGTCGGTGAAGCTTTCTTT
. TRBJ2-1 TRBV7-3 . CASSLAPGHNEQFF TGTGCCAGCAGCTTAGCCCCAGGGCACAATGAGCAGTTCTTC
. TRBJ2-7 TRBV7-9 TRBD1 CASSPGTGPYEQYF TGTGCCAGCAGCCCGGGGACAGGGCCCTACGAGCAGTACTTC
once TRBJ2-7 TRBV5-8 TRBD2 CASSVGLDYEQYF TGTGCCAGCAGCGTGGGACTAGACTACGAGCAGTACTTC
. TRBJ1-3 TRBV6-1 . CASRSSSGNTIYF TGTGCCAGCAGGTCAAGCTCTGGAAACACCATATATTTT
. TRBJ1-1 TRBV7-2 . CASSLAFGQNIVAFF TGTGCCAGCAGCTTAGCGTTTGGTCAAAATATTGTCGCTTTCTTT
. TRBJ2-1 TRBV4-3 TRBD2 CASSPRPAGGPSEQFF TGCGCCAGCAGCCCTCGGCCGGCGGGAGGGCCTAGTGAGCAGTTCTTC
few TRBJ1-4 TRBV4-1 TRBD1 CASSQPRDRDKLFF TGCGCCAGCAGCCAACCCCGGGACAGGGATAAACTGTTTTTT
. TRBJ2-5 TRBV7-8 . CASSLDRQKKVETQYF TGTGCCAGCAGCTTAGATAGACAGAAGAAGGTAGAGACCCAGTACTTC
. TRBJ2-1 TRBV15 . CATSRGRVNEQFF TGTGCCACCAGTAGGGGTCGGGTAAATGAGCAGTTCTTC
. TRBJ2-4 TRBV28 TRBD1 CASSSGTENIQYF TGTGCCAGCAGCTCCGGGACAGAAAACATTCAGTACTTC
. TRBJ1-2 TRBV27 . CASSLTPAGTGGYTF TGTGCCAGCAGTCTCACCCCGGCAGGGACCGGTGGCTACACCTTC
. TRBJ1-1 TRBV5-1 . CASSFAENTEAFF TGCGCCAGCAGCTTCGCAGAGAACACTGAAGCTTTCTTT
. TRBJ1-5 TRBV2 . CASSQGLWQPQHF TGTGCCAGTAGCCAGGGTTTATGGCAGCCCCAGCATTTT
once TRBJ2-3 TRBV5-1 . CASSLWAGSTDTQYF TGCGCCAGCAGCTTGTGGGCGGGGAGCACAGATACGCAGTATTTT
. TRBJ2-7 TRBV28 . CASTWTGARLAATYEQYF TGTGCCAGCACCTGGACAGGGGCGAGACTAGCGGCGACCTACGAGCAGTACTTC